This T cell receptor beta chain was documented in a study of human T cells and chemical hapten exposure. About the research overall: Patch tests delivered 0.01% DPC to the upper back and were evaluated at 6 days.

This clonotype was seen a few times. The time point: patch test 2, 6 weeks after DPC sensitization. As for treatment: therapeutic diphenylcyclopropenone sensitization with weekly scalp DPC. Alopecia patients deemed DPC-suitable, aged 18 to 70, excluding pregnancy. There are 15 residues in the CDR3. Germline loops: CDR1 DFQATT, CDR2 SNEGSKA (reference sequence). Between the trimmed V and J ends, which lost 5 bases and 1 base, there was a span of 18 bases. The library gave individual cDNA molecules unique molecular identifiers. TCRdb called the RACE reads again in MiXCR, with one record for every CDR3 protein. This table has 140,000 or so distinct CDR3 sequences, roughly 12% appearing once.

This receptor was obtained from a woman in her fifties or sixties with alopecia areata. Some clones in this sample may be carry-over from other donors' samples. Sequenced material: whole blood, taken in connection with sensitization to the hapten diphenylcyclopropenone (DPC). This chain links TRBV20-1 with TRBJ2-7; TRBD2 is a possible D gene (5 bases). In DNA form, the CDR3 reads TGCAGTGCTGGCCTGTCTAGCAGCGCGTCCTACGAGCAGTACTTC. Its translation is CSAGLSSSASYEQYF.